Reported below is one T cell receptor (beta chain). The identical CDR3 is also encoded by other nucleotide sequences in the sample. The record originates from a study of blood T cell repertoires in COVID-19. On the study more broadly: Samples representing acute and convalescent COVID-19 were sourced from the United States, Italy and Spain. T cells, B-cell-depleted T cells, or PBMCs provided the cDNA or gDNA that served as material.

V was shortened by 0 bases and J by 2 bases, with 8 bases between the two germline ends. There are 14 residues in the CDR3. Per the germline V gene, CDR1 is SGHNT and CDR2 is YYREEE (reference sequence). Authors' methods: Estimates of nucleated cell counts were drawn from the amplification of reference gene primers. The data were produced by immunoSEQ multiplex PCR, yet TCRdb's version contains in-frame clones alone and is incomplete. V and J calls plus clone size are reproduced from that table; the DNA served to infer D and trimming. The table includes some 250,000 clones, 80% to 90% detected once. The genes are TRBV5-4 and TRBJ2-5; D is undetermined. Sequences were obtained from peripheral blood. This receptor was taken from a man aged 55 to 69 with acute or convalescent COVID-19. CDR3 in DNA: TGTGCCAGCAGCTTGGGTGGTAGTCAAGAGACCCAGTACTTC. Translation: CASSLGGSQETQYF.